This T cell receptor (beta chain) is drawn from a study of blood T cell repertoires in COVID-19. Background on the study: Both acute and convalescent COVID-19 samples were obtained from the United States, Italy and Spain. T cells, B-cell-depleted T cells, or PBMCs supplied cDNA or gDNA.

The Seattle patients, enrolled during active infection, were followed longitudinally. Clones were read by immunoSEQ multiplex PCR, and TCRdb kept only the in-frame ones, dropping some. Of fewer than 350,000 clones listed, approximately 88% are singletons. The source is a woman in her twenties or thirties with COVID-19, enrolled during active disease. The sequenced sample was peripheral blood.

The DNA of the CDR3 is TGTGCCAGCAGTTCCAGGCCAACTGAAGCTTTCTTT. It codes for CASSSRPTEAFF. This chain uses TRBV28 with TRBJ1-1; D ambiguous. Trimming removed 4 bases at V and 5 bases at J, with 8 bases between. CDR1 is MDHEN, CDR2 SYDVKM, per germline. This CDR3 contains 12 residues.